Following are 18 T cell receptor beta chains from one sample sequenced in a study of preoperative IRX-2 immunotherapy in early breast cancer. Some clones are missing from TCRdb's copy, which holds only in-frame ones; the method was immunoSEQ multiplex PCR. The data contain about 32,000 clones, 80% to 85% of them singletons. Specified treatment: preoperative locoregional IRX-2 cytokine immunotherapy. The sequencing used lymph node tissue, collected from a patient treated with IRX-2 immunotherapy. These receptors were collected from a human donor with breast cancer.

By share, this clone ranks as medium-sized. The chain uses TRBV30 and TRBJ2-2; 15 positions match TRBD2. CDR1 is GTSNPN and CDR2 is SVGIG in the germline V gene (reference sequence). The CDR3 is made up of 19 amino acids. V lost 0 bases to trimming and J lost 5 bases; unmatched junction nucleotides: 10. The CDR3 here is CAWSVTLVGTSGRTGELFF. CDR3 nucleotide sequence: TGTGCCTGGAGTGTAACTCTTGTGGGGACTAGCGGGAGGACCGGGGAGCTGTTTTTT.

The chain uses TRBV30 and TRBJ1-5; a weak D match, TRBD1 (6 bases). In germline, CDR1 is GTSNPN, CDR2 SVGIG (reference sequence). The CDR3 extends over 15 amino acids. The V end was cut by 3 bases, the J end by 5 bases, with 17 bases between. The CDR3 DNA sequence: TGTGCCTGGAGCCCAGAGGACAGCTGGTATCAGCCCCAGCATTTT. Its protein is CAWSPEDSWYQPQHF.

The chain combines TRBV29-1 with TRBJ2-3; the match to TRBD2 covers 9 bases. The CDR3 extends over 13 amino acids. With V trimmed by 4 bases and J by 3 bases, 2 bases remained unmatched. The V gene's germline CDR1 is SQVTM and CDR2 ANQGSEA. The CDR3 protein is CSVGGRVTDTQYF. The CDR3, as DNA: TGCAGCGTTGGCGGGAGGGTGACAGATACGCAGTATTTT.

The rearrangement links TRBV28 to TRBJ2-7; no clear D. CDR3 length equals 16 residues. Trimming stripped 6 bases from V and 5 bases from J, with 23 bases between. CDR1 and CDR2 from the germline V gene are MDHEN and SYDVKM. The CDR3 DNA reads TGTGCCAGCAGAACAGACTGGGATCCCCGGTTGGACGAGCAGTACTTC. Translation gives CASRTDWDPRLDEQYF. The full variable domain, rest sourced from reference TRBV28 and TRBJ2-7, is DVKVTQSSRYLVKRTGEKVFLECVQDMDHENMFWYRQDPGLGLRLIYFSYDVKMKEKGDIPEGYSVSREKKERFSLILESASTNQTSMYLCASRTDWDPRLDEQYFGPGTRLTVT.

V is TRBV19 and J is TRBJ1-6; D gene ambiguous. Trimming removed 5 bases at V and 7 bases at J, with 18 bases between. This CDR3 contains 16 residues. In germline, CDR1 is LNHDA, CDR2 SQIVND (reference sequence). CDR3 sequence (DNA): TGTGCCAGTAGTGATACGCCCGACACGGCAAATTCACCCCTCCACTTT. Amino acids: CASSDTPDTANSPLHF.

This sequence joins TRBV2 and TRBJ2-3, with 8 nucleotides matching TRBD2. Germline loops: CDR1 SNHLY, CDR2 FYNNEI. The CDR3 is 15 residues long. The V and J ends lost 7 bases and 5 bases, in that order; junction bases with no gene match: 11. Written as DNA, the CDR3 is TGTGCCAGCATAAGCGCAAGCGGGGGTATAGATACGCAGTATTTT. Translated, it gives CASISASGGIDTQYF.

The V gene is TRBV28, the J gene TRBJ1-5; D unclear. Germline loops: CDR1 MDHEN, CDR2 SYDVKM. V gave up 3 bases and J gave up 5 bases, with 8 bases separating them. The CDR3 runs to 13 residues. CDR3 sequence (DNA): TGTGCCAGCAGTTTTCGGGAGGATCAGCCCCAGCATTTT. This codes for CASSFREDQPQHF.

This chain links TRBV15 with TRBJ1-1, with 9 bases matching TRBD1. V trimming: 8 bases; J trimming: 2 bases; junction bases outside the gene matches: 9. CDR1 and CDR2 from the germline V gene are LNHNV and YYDKDF (reference sequence). The CDR3 is 15 residues long. CDR3 DNA: TGTGCCACCCGACCCCCGGACAGGGGTAACACTGAAGCTTTCTTT. It encodes CATRPPDRGNTEAFF.

The rearrangement joins TRBV5-1 to TRBJ2-1; no definite D call. The CDR3 contains 14 residues. Looked up from germline, CDR1 is SGHRS and CDR2 is YFSETQ. Trimming took off 0 bases at V and 5 bases at J, with 9 bases between the two ends. The CDR3 coding sequence is TGCGCCAGCAGCTTGGGAGGTGAGAACAATGAGCAGTTCTTC. It codes for CASSLGGENNEQFF.

The chain recombines TRBV11-3 with TRBJ2-3, with 13 bases lining up with TRBD2. The CDR3 length is 17 residues. CDR1 SGHNT and CDR2 YENEEA come from the germline V gene. V gave up 4 bases and J gave up 3 bases; unmatched junction bases: 7. In DNA, the CDR3 is TGTGCCAGCAGCTCCGGACTAGCGGGGGTTGCAACAGATACGCAGTATTTT. Encoded protein: CASSSGLAGVATDTQYF.

The table lists this clone with a few counts. V is TRBV19 and J is TRBJ1-2; D gene uncertain. CDR1 and CDR2 from the germline V gene are LNHDA and SQIVND (reference sequence). The CDR3 is 15 amino acids. V lost 6 bases, J lost 0 bases, and 14 bases lay in between. The CDR3 DNA reads as TGTGCCAGTAGGAAGCGAGGGCTAGCTAACTATGGCTACACCTTC. Protein: CASRKRGLANYGYTF.

The chain couples TRBV11-3 to TRBJ1-1; TRBD1 might be the D (5 bases). Trimming stripped 3 bases from V and 1 base from J, with 24 bases between. The CDR3 covers 19 residues. In germline, CDR1 is SGHNT, CDR2 YENEEA. Written as DNA, the CDR3 is TGTGCCAGCAGCTTGGAACTCAAGGCAGGGAAACAAGGGAACACTGAAGCTTTCTTT. Protein product: CASSLELKAGKQGNTEAFF.

Of note for this clone: An end of the junction differs from the germline gene, which may be a read error. The chain couples TRBV29-1 to TRBJ1-2; maybe TRBD1 (6 bases). CDR3 length: 13 residues. Germline CDR1 and CDR2: SQVTM and ANQGSEA. The CDR3 region is CSVEGGTNYGYTF. CDR3 in DNA: TGCAGCGTCGAAGGGGGGACTAACTATGGCTACACCTTC.

This clone was counted a few times. This chain uses TRBV2 with TRBJ2-7; D is uncertain. Trimming cost V 4 bases and J 0 bases, with 10 bases left between them. Germline V gene sequence: CDR1 SNHLY, CDR2 FYNNEI. The CDR3 extends over 14 amino acids. CDR3 bases: TGTGCCAGCAGTGCGACCGCAACCTCCTACGAGCAGTACTTC. This translates into CASSATATSYEQYF.

The rearrangement joins TRBV6-8 to TRBJ2-3; D may be TRBD1 or TRBD2 (6 bases each). This CDR3 region has 14 residues. Germline V lookup: CDR1 MNHGY, CDR2 SAAAGT. The ends were cut back, 5 bases at V and 7 bases at J, with 16 bases in the middle. CDR3 coding DNA: TGTGCCAGCAGTAACCCCGGGGGCTTGAATACGCAGTATTTT. Translating gives CASSNPGGLNTQYF.

The chain uses TRBV6-8 and TRBJ1-4; 8 bases match TRBD1. Germline V gene sequence: CDR1 MNHGY, CDR2 SAAAGT. Trimming removed 6 bases from V and 6 bases from J; junction bases left unmatched: 9. The CDR3 is made up of 15 amino acids. Written as DNA, the CDR3 is TGTGCCAGCAGGAGCCGGACAGGGTCTGATGAAAAACTGTTTTTT. Protein: CASRSRTGSDEKLFF.

The chain employs TRBV19 and TRBJ2-1; D gene ambiguous. The CDR3 is 14 residues long. The V and J ends lost 2 bases and 0 bases respectively, with 5 bases between them. Germline V gene lookup returns CDR1 LNHDA and CDR2 SQIVND (reference sequence). CDR3 sequence (DNA): TGTGCCAGTAGTATACACGGCTCCTACAATGAGCAGTTCTTC. Its protein is CASSIHGSYNEQFF.

The chain links TRBV6-7 to TRBJ2-1; the D gene is possibly TRBD1 (5 bases). TRBV6-7 belongs to the ORF category, with a function that is uncertain. V dropped 6 bases and J dropped 7 bases, with 7 bases sitting between them. The CDR3 is made up of 11 amino acids. This CDR3 is CASRDKNEQFF. The DNA for the CDR3 is TGTGCCAGCAGGGACAAGAATGAGCAGTTCTTC.